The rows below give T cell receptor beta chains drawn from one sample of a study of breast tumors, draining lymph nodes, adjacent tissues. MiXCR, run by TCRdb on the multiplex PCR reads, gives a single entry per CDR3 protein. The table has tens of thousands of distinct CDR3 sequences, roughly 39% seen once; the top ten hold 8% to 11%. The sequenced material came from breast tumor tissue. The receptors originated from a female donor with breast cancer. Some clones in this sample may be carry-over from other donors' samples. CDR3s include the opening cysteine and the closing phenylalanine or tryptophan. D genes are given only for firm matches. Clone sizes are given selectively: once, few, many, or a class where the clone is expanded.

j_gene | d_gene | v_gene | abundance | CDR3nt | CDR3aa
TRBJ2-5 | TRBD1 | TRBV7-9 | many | TGTGCCAGCAGCTTAGATCGAGAGGAAGTGGGACAGGGCTGGTTGGAGACCCAGTACTTC | CASSLDREEVGQGWLETQYF
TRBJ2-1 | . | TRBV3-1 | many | TGTGCCAGCAGCCAAGCCGTAGGCTATGAGCAGTTCTTC | CASSQAVGYEQFF
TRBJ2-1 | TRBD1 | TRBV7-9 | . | TGTGCCAGCAGCTTGGCAAGGACAGGGGGTTACAATGAGCAGTTCTTC | CASSLARTGGYNEQFF
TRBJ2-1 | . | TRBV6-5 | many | TGTGCCAGCAGTTACTGGTCAAATCACAATGAGCAGTTCTTC | CASSYWSNHNEQFF
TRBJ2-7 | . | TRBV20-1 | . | TGCAGTGCTAGGAGGGGGAGTAGGTACGAGCAGTACTTC | CSARRGSRYEQYF
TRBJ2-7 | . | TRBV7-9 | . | TGTGCCAGCCGGGACTCCTACGAGCAGTACTTC | CASRDSYEQYF
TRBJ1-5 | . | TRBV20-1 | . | TGCGGTGCTAGACGAGACAGTAACCAGCCCCAGCATTTT | CGARRDSNQPQHF
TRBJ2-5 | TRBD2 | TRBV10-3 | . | TGTGCCATCAGTGAATCGGGAGGCGTACAAGAGACCCAGTACTTC | CAISESGGVQETQYF
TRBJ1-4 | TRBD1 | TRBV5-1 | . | TGCGCCAGCAGCGTTGGACCCCCTGGACAGGGAATAGGGGAAAAACTGTTTTTT | CASSVGPPGQGIGEKLFF
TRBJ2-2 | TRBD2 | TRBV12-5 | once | TGTGCTAGTGGCCGGGGGTCCAGCGGGGGGAACACCGGGGAGCTGTTTTTT | CASGRGSSGGNTGELFF
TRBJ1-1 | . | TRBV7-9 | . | TGTGCCAGCAGCTTAGGGGCGACAGTGAGCACTGAAGCTTTCTTT | CASSLGATVSTEAFF
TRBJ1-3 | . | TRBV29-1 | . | TGCAGCGTTGAAGTTGGTGGGGCAGACACCATATATTTT | CSVEVGGADTIYF
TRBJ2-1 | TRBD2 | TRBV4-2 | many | TGTGCCAGCAGCCAAGATCTAGGACTAGCGGGAGGGCGCAATGAGCAGTTCTTC | CASSQDLGLAGGRNEQFF
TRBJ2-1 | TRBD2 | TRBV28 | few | TGTGCCAGCGGGGCTAGCGGCTCCTACAATGAGCAGTTCTTC | CASGASGSYNEQFF
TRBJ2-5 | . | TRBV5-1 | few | TGCGCCAGCAGCTTGGGGGACGGAGGAGAGGAGACCCAGTACTTC | CASSLGDGGEETQYF
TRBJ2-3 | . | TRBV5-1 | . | TGCGCCAGCAGCTTGGCCATAGATACGCAGTATTTT | CASSLAIDTQYF
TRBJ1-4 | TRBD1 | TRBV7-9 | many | TGTGCCAGCAGCCAAGACAGGGCCGGGGAAAAACTGTTTTTT | CASSQDRAGEKLFF
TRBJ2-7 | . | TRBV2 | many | TGTGCCAGCAGTGATGGGCTAGCCGGGACCTACGAGCAGTACTTC | CASSDGLAGTYEQYF
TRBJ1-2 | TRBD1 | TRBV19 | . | TGTGCCAGTAGTCCAAGACAGGGGCTTGGTGGCTACACCTTC | CASSPRQGLGGYTF
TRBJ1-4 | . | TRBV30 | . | TGTGCCTGGAGGCAGACTACTAATGAAAAACTGTTTTTT | CAWRQTTNEKLFF
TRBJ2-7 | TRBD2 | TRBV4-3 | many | TGCGCCAGCAGCCCTCTGGGACTAGCGGGATACAACGAGCAGTACTTC | CASSPLGLAGYNEQYF
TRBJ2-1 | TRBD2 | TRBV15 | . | TGTGCCACCAGTAGCGACCGCGAGGGACTAGCGGTTATGAGGGAGCAGTTCTTC | CATSSDREGLAVMREQFF
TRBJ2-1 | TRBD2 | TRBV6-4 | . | TGTGCCGGGACTAGCTATTACAATGAGCAGTTCTTC | CAGTSYYNEQFF
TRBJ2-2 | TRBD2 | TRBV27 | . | TGTGCCAGCAGGATGGTGGGTTTCGAGACTAGCGGGAGTGGGACCGGGGAGCTGTTTTTT | CASRMVGFETSGSGTGELFF
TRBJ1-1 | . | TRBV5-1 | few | TGCGCCAGCAGTCCTGTCGGGGAGGGGACTGAAGCTTTCTTT | CASSPVGEGTEAFF
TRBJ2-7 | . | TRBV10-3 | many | TGTGCCATCAGTAAGGATGGCTACGAGCAGTACTTC | CAISKDGYEQYF
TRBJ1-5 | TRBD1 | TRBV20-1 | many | TGCAGTGCTAAGGGGGCCGGGGTAGATCAGCCCCAGCATTTT | CSAKGAGVDQPQHF
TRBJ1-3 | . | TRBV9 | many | TGTGCCAGCAGCGCCCGAGGGGATTTAGGAAACACCATATATTTT | CASSARGDLGNTIYF
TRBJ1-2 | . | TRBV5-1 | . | TGCGCCAGCAGCTTGGAGTTTTTGTCGACAGAGAACTATGGCTACACCTTC | CASSLEFLSTENYGYTF
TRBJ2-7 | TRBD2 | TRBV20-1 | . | TGCAGTGCGATAAGACTAGCGGGAACCTACGAGCAGTACTTC | CSAIRLAGTYEQYF
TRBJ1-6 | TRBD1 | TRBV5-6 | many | TGTGCCAGCAGCTTTGAGAGGACAGGAGATTCACCCCTCCACTTT | CASSFERTGDSPLHF